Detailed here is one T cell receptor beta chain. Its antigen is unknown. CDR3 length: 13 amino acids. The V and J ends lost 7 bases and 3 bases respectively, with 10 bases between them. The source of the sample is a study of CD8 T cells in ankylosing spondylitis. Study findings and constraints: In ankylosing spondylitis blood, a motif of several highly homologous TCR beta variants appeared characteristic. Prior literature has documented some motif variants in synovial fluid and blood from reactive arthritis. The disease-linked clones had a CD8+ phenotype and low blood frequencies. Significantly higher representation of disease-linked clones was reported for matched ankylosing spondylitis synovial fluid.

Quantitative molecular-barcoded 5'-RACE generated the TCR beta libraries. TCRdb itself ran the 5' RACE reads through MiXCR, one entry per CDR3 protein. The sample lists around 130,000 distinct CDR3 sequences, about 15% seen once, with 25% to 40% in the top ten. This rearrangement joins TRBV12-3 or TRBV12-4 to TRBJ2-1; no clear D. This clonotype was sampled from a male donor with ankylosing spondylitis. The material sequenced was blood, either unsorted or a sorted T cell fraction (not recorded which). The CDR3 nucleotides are TGTGCCAGCACCCTAGGAATCTACAATGAGCAGTTCTTC. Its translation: CASTLGIYNEQFF.